The TCR beta chain described here comes from a study of early T cells in non-severe SARS-CoV-2 infection. On the study more broadly: The authors sequenced bulk RNA from unsorted whole blood, leaving chains unpaired.

V shed 5 bases and J shed 2 bases, with 12 bases lying between them. In germline, CDR1 is SGHVS, CDR2 FNYEAQ. The CDR3 loop spans 15 amino acids. Unique molecular identifiers were attached to individual cDNA molecules. MiXCR, applied by TCRdb to the 5' RACE reads, yields one record per CDR3 protein. In the table there are some 50,000 distinct CDR3 sequences, around 4% of which are singletons. This clonotype was detected many times. The receptor's source is an adult who was a healthcare worker with PCR-confirmed SARS-CoV-2 infection or an uninfected control (not recorded which). Sequencing input: whole blood. V usage is TRBV7-6 and J usage is TRBJ1-4; D gene unclear. The CDR3 is CASSPGARTNEKLFF. CDR3 in DNA: TGTGCCAGCAGCCCGGGAGCCAGGACTAATGAAAAACTGTTTTTT.